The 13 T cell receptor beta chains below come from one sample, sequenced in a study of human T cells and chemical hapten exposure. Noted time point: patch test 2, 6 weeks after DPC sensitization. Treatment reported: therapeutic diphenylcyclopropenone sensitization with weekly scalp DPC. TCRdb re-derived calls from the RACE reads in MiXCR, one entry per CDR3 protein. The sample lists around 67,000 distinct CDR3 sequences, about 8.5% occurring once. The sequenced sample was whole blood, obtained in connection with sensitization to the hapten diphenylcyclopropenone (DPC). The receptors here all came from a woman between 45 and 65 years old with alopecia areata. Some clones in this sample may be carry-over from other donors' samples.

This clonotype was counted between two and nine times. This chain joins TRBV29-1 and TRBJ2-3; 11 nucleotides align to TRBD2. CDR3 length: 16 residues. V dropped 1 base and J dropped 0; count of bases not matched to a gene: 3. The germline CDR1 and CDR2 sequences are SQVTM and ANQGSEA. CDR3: CSVEGGTSGSTDTQYF. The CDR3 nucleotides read TGCAGCGTTGAAGGGGGGACTAGCGGTAGCACAGATACGCAGTATTTT.

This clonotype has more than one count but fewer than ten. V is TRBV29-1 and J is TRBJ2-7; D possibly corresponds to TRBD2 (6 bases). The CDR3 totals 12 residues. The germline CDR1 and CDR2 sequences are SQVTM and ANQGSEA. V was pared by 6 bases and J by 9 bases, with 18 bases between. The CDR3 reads CSVAISRGVQYF. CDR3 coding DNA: TGCAGCGTCGCCATTTCCCGCGGGGTGCAGTACTTC.

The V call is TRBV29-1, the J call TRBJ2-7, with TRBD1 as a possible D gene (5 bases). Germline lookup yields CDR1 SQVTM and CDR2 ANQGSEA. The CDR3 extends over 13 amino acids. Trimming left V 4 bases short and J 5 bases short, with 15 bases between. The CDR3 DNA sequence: TGCAGCGTTGTAAAGCAGGGAACGGACGAGCAGTACTTC. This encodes CSVVKQGTDEQYF.

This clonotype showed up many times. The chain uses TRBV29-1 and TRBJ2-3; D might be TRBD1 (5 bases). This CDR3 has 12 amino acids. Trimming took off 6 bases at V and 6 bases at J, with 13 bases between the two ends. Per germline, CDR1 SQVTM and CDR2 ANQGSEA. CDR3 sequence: CSVGAFTDTQYF. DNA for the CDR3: TGCAGCGTAGGGGCTTTCACGGATACGCAGTATTTT.

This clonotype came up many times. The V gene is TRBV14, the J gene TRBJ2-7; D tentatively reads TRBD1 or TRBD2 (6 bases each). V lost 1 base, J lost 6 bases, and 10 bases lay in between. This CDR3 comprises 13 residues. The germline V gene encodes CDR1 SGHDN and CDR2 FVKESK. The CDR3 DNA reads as TGTGCCAGCAGCCAAGGGGGGGCCCTCGAGCAGTACTTC. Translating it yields CASSQGGALEQYF.

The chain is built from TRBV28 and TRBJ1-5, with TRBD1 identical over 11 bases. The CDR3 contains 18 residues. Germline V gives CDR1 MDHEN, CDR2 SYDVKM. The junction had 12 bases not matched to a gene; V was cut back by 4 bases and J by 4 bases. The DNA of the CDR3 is TGTGCCAGCAGTTCGCCGGGACAGGGGGTTTTAGGGAATCAGCCCCAGCATTTT. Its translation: CASSSPGQGVLGNQPQHF.

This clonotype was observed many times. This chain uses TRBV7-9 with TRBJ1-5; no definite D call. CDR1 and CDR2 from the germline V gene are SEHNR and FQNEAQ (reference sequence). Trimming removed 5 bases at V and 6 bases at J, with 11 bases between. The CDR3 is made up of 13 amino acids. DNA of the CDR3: TGTGCCAGCAGCCTAAACAGTGGTCAGCCCCAGCATTTT. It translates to CASSLNSGQPQHF.

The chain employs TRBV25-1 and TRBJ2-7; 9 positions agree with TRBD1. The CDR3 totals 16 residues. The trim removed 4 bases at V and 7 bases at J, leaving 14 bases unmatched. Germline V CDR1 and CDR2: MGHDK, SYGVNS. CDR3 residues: CASSAPPGTGKWEQYF. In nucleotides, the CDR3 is TGTGCCAGCAGTGCGCCGCCGGGGACAGGGAAGTGGGAGCAGTACTTC.

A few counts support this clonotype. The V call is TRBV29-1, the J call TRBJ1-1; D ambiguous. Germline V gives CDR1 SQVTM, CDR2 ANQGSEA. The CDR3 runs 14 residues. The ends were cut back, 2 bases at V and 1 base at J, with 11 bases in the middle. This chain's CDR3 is CSVEPRFRNTEAFF. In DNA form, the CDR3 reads TGCAGCGTTGAACCCAGGTTTCGGAACACTGAAGCTTTCTTT.

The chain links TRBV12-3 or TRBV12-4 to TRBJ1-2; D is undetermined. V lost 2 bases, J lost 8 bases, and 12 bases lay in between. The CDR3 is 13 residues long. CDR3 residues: CASSLMGNQGYTF. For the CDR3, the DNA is TGTGCCAGCAGTTTAATGGGAAATCAGGGCTACACCTTC.

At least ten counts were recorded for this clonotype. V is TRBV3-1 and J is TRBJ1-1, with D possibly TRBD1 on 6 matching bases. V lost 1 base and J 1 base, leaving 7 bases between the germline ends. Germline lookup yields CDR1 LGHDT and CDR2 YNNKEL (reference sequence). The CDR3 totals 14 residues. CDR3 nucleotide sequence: TGTGCCAGCAGCCAAGCAGGGGCGAACACTGAAGCTTTCTTT. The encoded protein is CASSQAGANTEAFF. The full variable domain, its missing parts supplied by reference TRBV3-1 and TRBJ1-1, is DTAVSQTPKYLVTQMGNDKSIKCEQNLGHDTMYWYKQDSKKFLKIMFSYNNKELIINETVPNRFSPKSPDKAHLNLHINSLELGDSAVYFCASSQAGANTEAFFGQGTRLTVV.

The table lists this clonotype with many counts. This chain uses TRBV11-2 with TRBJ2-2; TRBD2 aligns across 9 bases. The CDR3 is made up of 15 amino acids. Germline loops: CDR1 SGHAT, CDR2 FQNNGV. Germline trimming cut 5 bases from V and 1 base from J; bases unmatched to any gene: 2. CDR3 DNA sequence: TGTGCCAGCAGCAGACTAGCGGTGAACACCGGGGAGCTGTTTTTT. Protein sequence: CASSRLAVNTGELFF.

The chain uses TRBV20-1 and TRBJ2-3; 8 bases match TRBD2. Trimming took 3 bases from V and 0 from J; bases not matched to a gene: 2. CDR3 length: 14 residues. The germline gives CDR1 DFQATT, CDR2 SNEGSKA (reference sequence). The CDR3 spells CSASLAGSTDTQYF. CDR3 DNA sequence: TGCAGTGCTAGTTTAGCGGGGAGCACAGATACGCAGTATTTT.